A single sample is the source of the 10 T cell receptor beta chains below, sequenced in a study of T cells after yellow fever vaccination. Via MiXCR, TCRdb re-called the 5' RACE reads, giving one row per CDR3 protein. Found here are roughly 63,000 distinct CDR3 sequences, around 7.4% of them singletons; the top ten hold 35% to 40%. The sequencing here drew on CD8+ T cells sorted from PBMCs, taken 15 days after the yellow fever booster vaccination. The receptors stem from a young man who received the YFV17D yellow fever vaccine.

V and J are TRBV6-2 or TRBV6-3 and TRBJ2-7, with 7 bases lining up with TRBD1. Losses at the gene ends were 4 bases for V and 3 bases for J; bases not matched to a gene: 12. CDR1 is MNHEY and CDR2 is SVGEGT in the germline V gene. The CDR3 has 16 amino acids. This CDR3 reads CASSSNTRTGHYEQYF. Here the CDR3 DNA reads TGTGCCAGCAGTTCCAACACTCGGACAGGACACTACGAGCAGTACTTC.

Many counts were recorded for this clonotype. The chain combines TRBV20-1 with TRBJ2-7; 7 nucleotides line up with TRBD2. The CDR3 covers 16 residues. The J segment lost 2 bases and the V segment lost 3 bases, leaving 13 bases of the junction unmatched. CDR1 is DFQATT and CDR2 is SNEGSKA in the germline V gene (reference sequence). The DNA of the CDR3 is TGCAGTGCTAGCTACCCCGGGGGGTTTCTTCCCTACGAGCAGTACTTC. It is translated as CSASYPGGFLPYEQYF.

This clonotype has a count of ten or more. The chain is built from TRBV19 and TRBJ1-2, with no clear D. The CDR3 has 17 amino acids. The V and J ends lost 8 bases and 8 bases respectively, with 30 bases between them. Germline values: CDR1 LNHDA, CDR2 SQIVND (reference sequence). The CDR3 spells CASEYTVREPHREGYTF. The DNA of the CDR3 is TGTGCCAGTGAGTACACGGTCCGAGAGCCCCACAGAGAGGGCTACACCTTC.

At least ten counts were recorded for this clonotype. The chain carries TRBV7-9 and TRBJ2-1, with a possible D match to TRBD2 (6 bases). Per the germline V gene, CDR1 is SEHNR and CDR2 is FQNEAQ (reference sequence). The CDR3 totals 16 residues. The V end was cut by 5 bases, the J end by 5 bases, with 19 bases between. The CDR3 loop reads CASSSSKSGPHNEQFF. The CDR3 coding sequence is TGTGCCAGCAGCAGTTCAAAAAGCGGGCCTCACAATGAGCAGTTCTTC.

The rearrangement links TRBV7-1 to TRBJ2-7, with D hard to call. TRBV7-1 is known as an ORF, though its function is uncertain. The CDR3 length is 13 residues. The V gene lost 3 bases and the J gene lost 6 bases, with 12 bases spanning the gap. CDR3 nucleotide sequence: TGTGCCAGCAGCTCCGGGCTACTCTGCGAGCAGTACTTC. Encoded protein: CASSSGLLCEQYF.

There are a few counts of this clonotype. The CDR3 sequence is CASRTWTSSGNTIYF. CDR3 nucleotides: TGTGCCAGCCGCACATGGACCTCCTCTGGAAACACCATATATTTT. The V and J genes are TRBV19 and TRBJ1-3; D is unclear. The germline V gene encodes CDR1 LNHDA and CDR2 SQIVND (reference sequence). Trimming took 9 bases from V and 0 from J, leaving 15 bases between them. This CDR3 region has 15 residues.

This clonotype was counted at least ten times. The chain couples TRBV28 to TRBJ2-1; 14 bases align to TRBD2. Losses at the gene ends were 8 bases for V and 8 bases for J; bases not matched to a gene: 2. The CDR3 length is 13 residues. Germline CDR1 and CDR2: MDHEN and SYDVKM. CDR3 sequence reads: CASRLAGGDEQFF. The CDR3, as DNA: TGTGCCAGCCGACTAGCGGGAGGGGATGAGCAGTTCTTC.

This clonotype was picked up one time. The chain has TRBV20-1 and TRBJ2-7; possible D gene TRBD2, 6 bases. Germline-derived CDR1 and CDR2 are DFQATT and SNEGSKA (reference sequence). The CDR3 totals 15 residues. V gave up 6 bases and J gave up 3 bases, with 21 bases separating them. The CDR3 here is CSARQSGGSLYEQYF. The CDR3 nucleotides are TGCAGTGCCCGCCAAAGTGGGGGGAGTCTCTACGAGCAGTACTTC.

Ten or more counts support this clonotype. This sequence joins TRBV12-5 and TRBJ1-4, with no clear D. Germline CDR1 LGHNT, CDR2 FRNRAP. CDR3 length: 14 residues. V lost 2 bases to trimming and J lost 8 bases, with 12 bases between them. CDR3 sequence reads: CASGLSGRQEKLFF. CDR3 coding DNA: TGTGCTAGTGGTTTGTCGGGGAGGCAAGAAAAACTGTTTTTT.

This clonotype was recorded many times. This rearrangement joins TRBV9 to TRBJ2-1; TRBD2 is a possible D gene (6 bases). The CDR3 loop spans 15 amino acids. V lost 0 bases to trimming and J lost 5 bases, with 12 bases between them. Germline V gene data show CDR1 as SGDLS and CDR2 as YYNGEE. The CDR3 DNA sequence: TGTGCCAGCAGCGTAGGGGGCGGAGGGGACAATGAGCAGTTCTTC. Its translation is CASSVGGGGDNEQFF.